This T cell receptor beta chain stems from a study of T cell responses to AZD1222 COVID-19 vaccine. As for this clone: Its target is unknown. The sample contains more than one DNA sequence encoding this CDR3.

Study-level findings and limits: It was only 6 or 7 AZD1222 recipients who were seropositive at baseline.

This CDR3 comprises 14 residues. Germline V lookup: CDR1 SGHDT, CDR2 YYEEEE. V was cut by 0 bases and J by 4 bases, with 8 bases left in between. TCRdb's copy holds only in-frame clones and misses some; the assay was immunoSEQ multiplex PCR. The sample records around 200,000 clones, 90% to 95% being singletons. The chain is built from TRBV5-6 and TRBJ1-3; D is undetermined. The TCR was taken from an adult who received the AZD1222 COVID-19 vaccine. Sequences were derived from peripheral blood, sampled 28 days after the second AZD1222 dose. CDR3 sequence (DNA): TGTGCCAGCAGCTTGGCCGGGGTCGGAAACACCATATATTTT. Translated, it gives CASSLAGVGNTIYF.